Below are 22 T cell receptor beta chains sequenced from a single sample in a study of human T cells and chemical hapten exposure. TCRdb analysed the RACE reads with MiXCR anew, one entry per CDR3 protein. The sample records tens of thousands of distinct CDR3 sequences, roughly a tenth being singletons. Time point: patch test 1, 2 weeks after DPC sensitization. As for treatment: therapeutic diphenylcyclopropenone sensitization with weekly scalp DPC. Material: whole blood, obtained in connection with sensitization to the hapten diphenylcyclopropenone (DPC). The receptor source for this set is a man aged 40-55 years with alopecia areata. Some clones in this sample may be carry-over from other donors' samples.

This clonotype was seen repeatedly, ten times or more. CDR3 bases: TGTGCCAGCAGCGCGGGACTAGAAGATGGTGAGCAGTTCTTC. It encodes CASSAGLEDGEQFF. The chain has TRBV13 and TRBJ2-1; 8 nucleotides match TRBD2. The trim removed 5 bases at V and 9 bases at J, leaving 9 bases unmatched. Germline CDR1 is PRHDT and CDR2 is FYEKMQ (reference sequence). The CDR3 is 14 residues long.

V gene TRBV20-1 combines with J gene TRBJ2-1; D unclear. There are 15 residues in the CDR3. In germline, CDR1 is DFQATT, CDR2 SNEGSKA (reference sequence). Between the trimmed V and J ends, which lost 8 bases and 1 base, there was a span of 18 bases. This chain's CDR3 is CSPRLADPSYNEQFF. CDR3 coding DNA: TGCAGTCCCCGCTTGGCGGACCCTTCCTACAATGAGCAGTTCTTC.

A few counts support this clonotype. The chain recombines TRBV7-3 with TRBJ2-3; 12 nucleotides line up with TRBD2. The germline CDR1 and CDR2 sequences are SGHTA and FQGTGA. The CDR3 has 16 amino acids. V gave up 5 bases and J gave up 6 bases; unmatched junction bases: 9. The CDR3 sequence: CASSPQGLAGTDTQYF. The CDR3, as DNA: TGTGCCAGCAGCCCCCAAGGACTAGCGGGAACCGATACGCAGTATTTT.

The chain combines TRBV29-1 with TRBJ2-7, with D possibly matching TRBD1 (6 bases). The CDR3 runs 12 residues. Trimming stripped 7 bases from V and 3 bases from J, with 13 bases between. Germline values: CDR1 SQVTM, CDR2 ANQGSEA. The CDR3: CSAAAGVYEQYF. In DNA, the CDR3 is TGCAGCGCAGCAGCAGGGGTCTACGAGCAGTACTTC.

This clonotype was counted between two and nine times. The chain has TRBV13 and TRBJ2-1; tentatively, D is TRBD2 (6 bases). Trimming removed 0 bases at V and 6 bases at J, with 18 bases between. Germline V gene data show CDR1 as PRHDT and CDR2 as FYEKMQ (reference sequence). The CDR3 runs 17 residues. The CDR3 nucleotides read TGTGCCAGCAGCTTAGGGGTTCGGCTAGCGACGGTCAATGAGCAGTTCTTC. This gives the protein CASSLGVRLATVNEQFF.

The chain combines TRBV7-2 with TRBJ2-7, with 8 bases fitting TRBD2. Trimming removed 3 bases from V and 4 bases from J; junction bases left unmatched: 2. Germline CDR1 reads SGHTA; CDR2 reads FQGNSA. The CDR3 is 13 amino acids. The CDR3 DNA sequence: TGTGCCAGCAGCTTGCGGGAGGAATACGAGCAGTACGTC. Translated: CASSLREEYEQYV.

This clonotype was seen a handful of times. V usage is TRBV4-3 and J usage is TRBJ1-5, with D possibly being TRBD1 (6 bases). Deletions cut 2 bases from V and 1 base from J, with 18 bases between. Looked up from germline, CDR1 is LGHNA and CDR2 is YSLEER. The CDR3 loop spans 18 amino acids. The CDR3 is CASSQTARGFGSNQPQHF. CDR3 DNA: TGCGCCAGCAGCCAAACTGCCAGGGGTTTTGGGAGCAATCAGCCCCAGCATTTT.

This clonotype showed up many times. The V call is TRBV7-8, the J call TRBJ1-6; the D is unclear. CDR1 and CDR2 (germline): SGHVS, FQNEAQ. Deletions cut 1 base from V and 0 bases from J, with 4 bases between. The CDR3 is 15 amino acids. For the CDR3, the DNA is TGTGCCAGCAGCTTAGGGAGCTCCTATAATTCACCCCTCCACTTT. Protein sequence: CASSLGSSYNSPLHF.

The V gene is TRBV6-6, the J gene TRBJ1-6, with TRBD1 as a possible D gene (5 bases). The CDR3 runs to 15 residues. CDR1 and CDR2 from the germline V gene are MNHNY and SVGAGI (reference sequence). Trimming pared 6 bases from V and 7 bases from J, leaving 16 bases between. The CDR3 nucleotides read TGTGCCAGCAGGGGAGGGACCTCAAAAAATTCACCCCTCCACTTT. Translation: CASRGGTSKNSPLHF.

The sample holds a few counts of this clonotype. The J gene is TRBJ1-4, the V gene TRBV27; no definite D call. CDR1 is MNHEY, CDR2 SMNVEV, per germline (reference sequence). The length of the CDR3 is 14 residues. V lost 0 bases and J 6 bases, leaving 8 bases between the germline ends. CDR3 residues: CASSLSFTYEKLFF. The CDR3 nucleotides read TGTGCCAGCAGTTTATCCTTTACATATGAAAAACTGTTTTTT.

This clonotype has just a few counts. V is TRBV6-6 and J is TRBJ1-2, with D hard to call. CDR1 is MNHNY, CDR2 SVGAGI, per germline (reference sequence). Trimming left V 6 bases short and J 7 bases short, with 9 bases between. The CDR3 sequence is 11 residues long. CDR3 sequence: CASRFNGGYTF. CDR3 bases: TGTGCCAGCAGATTCAATGGTGGCTACACCTTC.

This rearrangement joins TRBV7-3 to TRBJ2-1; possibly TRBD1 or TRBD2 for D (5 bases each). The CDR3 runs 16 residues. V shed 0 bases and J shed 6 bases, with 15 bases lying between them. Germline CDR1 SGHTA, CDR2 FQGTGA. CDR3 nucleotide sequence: TGTGCCAGCAGCTTAACGGGGACCGTCACCTTCAATGAGCAGTTCTTC. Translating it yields CASSLTGTVTFNEQFF.

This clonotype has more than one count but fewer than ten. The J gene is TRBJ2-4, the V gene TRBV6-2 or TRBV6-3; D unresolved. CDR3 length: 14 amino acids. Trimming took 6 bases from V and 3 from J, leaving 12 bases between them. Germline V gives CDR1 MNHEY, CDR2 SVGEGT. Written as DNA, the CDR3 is TGTGCCAGCAGCCGAGGCCCCGGCAAAAACATTCAGTACTTC. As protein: CASSRGPGKNIQYF.

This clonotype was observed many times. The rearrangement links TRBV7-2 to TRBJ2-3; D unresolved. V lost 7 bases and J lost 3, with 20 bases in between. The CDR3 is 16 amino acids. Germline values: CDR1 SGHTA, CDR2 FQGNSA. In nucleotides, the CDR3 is TGTGCCAGCACCTCATATCTCCTGAGCACTACAGATACGCAGTATTTT. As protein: CASTSYLLSTTDTQYF.

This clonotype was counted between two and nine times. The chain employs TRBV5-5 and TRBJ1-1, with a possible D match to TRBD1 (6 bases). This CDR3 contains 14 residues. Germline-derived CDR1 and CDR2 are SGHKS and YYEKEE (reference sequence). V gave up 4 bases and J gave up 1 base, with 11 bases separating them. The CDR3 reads CASSPGHSNTEAFF. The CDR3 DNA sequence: TGTGCCAGCAGCCCGGGACACTCGAACACTGAAGCTTTCTTT.

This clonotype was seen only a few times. DNA for the CDR3: TGTGCCAGCAGCCCGAAGGGCAGGGCCCTATACAATGAGCAGTTCTTC. Translated: CASSPKGRALYNEQFF. V is TRBV12-3 or TRBV12-4 and J is TRBJ2-1; tentative D call: TRBD1 (5 bases). With 6 bases removed from V and 4 bases from J, the gap between germline ends came to 19 bases. The CDR3 spans 16 residues.

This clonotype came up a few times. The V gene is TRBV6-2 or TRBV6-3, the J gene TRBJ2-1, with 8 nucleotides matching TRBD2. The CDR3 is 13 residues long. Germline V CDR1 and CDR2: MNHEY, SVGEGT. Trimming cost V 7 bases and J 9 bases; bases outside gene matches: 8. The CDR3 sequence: CASNHGREVEQFF. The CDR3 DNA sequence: TGTGCCAGCAATCACGGGAGGGAGGTTGAGCAGTTCTTC.

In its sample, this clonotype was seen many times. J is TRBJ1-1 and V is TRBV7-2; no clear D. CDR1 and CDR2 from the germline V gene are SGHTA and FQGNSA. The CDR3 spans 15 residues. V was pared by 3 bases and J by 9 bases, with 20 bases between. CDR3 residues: CASSFIPPPSLKAFF. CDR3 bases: TGTGCCAGCAGCTTCATTCCCCCGCCGTCACTGAAAGCTTTCTTT.

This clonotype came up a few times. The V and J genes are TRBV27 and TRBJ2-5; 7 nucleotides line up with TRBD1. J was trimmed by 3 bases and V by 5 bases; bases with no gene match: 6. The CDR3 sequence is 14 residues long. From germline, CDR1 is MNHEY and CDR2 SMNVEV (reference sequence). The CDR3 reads CASSPWTGEETQYF. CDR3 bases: TGTGCCAGCAGTCCCTGGACAGGAGAAGAGACCCAGTACTTC.

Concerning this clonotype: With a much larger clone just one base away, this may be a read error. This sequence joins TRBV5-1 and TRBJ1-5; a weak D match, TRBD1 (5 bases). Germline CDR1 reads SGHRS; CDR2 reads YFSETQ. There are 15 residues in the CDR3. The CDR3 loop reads CASSLDPSGRQPQNF. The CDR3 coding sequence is TGCGCCAGCAGCTTGGACCCTTCGGGGCGGCAGCCCCAGAATTTT.

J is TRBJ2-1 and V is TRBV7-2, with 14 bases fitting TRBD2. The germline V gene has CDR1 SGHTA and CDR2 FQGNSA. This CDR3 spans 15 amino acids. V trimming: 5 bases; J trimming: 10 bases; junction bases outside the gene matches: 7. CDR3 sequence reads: CASSEGLAGVREQFF. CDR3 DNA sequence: TGTGCCAGCAGCGAGGGACTAGCGGGAGTTCGGGAGCAGTTCTTC.

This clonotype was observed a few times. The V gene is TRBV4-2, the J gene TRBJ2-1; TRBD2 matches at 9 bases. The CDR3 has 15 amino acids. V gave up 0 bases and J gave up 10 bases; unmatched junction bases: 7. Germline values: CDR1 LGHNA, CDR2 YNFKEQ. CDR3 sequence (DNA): TGTGCCAGCAGCCAAGACATGGCTAGCGGGACGGAGCAGTTCTTC. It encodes CASSQDMASGTEQFF.